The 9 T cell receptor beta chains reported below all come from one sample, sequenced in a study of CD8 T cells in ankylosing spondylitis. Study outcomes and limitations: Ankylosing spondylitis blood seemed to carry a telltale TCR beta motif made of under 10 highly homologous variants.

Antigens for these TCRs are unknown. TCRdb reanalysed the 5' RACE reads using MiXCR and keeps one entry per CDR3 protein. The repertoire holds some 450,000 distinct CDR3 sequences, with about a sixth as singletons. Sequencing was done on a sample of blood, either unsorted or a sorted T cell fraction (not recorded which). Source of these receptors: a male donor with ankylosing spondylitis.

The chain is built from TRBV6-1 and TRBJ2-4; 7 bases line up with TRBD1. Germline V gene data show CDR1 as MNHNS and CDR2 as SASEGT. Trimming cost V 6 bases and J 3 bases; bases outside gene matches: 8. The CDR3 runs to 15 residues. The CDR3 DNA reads TGTGCCAGCAGCCTTTACCGGGACAGCAAAAACATTCAGTACTTC. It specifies CASSLYRDSKNIQYF.

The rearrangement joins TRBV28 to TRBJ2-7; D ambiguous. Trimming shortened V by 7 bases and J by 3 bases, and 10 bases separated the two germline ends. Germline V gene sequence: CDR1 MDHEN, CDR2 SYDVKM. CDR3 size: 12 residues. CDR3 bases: TGTGCCAGCACGAAGTCTCTCTACGAGCAGTACTTC. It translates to CASTKSLYEQYF.

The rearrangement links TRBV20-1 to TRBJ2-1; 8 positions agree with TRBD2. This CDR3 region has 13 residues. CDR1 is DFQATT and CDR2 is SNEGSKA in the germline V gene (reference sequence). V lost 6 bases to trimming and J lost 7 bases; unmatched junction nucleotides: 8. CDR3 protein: CSAPRGGGNEQFF. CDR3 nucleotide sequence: TGCAGTGCCCCACGGGGGGGAGGGAATGAGCAGTTCTTC.

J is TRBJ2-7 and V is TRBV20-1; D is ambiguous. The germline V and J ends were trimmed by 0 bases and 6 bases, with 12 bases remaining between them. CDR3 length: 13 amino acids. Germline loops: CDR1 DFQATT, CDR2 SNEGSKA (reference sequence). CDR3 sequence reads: CSARDSRLLEQYF. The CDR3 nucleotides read TGCAGTGCTAGAGACTCGCGGCTCCTCGAGCAGTACTTC.

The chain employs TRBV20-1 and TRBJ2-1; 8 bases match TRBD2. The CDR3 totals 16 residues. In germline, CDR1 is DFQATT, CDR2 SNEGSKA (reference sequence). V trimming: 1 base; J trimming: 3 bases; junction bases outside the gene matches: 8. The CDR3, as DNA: TGCAGTGCTAGAGGTGGAGCGGGGGCCCTCTACAATGAGCAGTTCTTC. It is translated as CSARGGAGALYNEQFF.

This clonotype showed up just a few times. The CDR3 DNA reads TGTGCCAGCAGCTGGCGTAACAGGGTCCCCGCGGGTCGTCGCACAGATACGCAGTATTTT. This translates into CASSWRNRVPAGRRTDTQYF. V gene TRBV11-2 combines with J gene TRBJ2-3; tentatively, D is TRBD1 (6 bases). V lost 4 bases to trimming and J lost 1 base, with 27 bases between them. CDR1 and CDR2 from the germline V gene are SGHAT and FQNNGV. The CDR3 covers 20 residues. Drawing the rest from reference TRBV11-2 and TRBJ2-3, the complete variable domain is EAGVAQSPRYKIIEKRQSVAFWCNPISGHATLYWYQQILGQGPKLLIQFQNNGVVDDSQLPKDRFSAERLKGVDSTLKIQPAKLEDSAVYLCASSWRNRVPAGRRTDTQYFGPGTRLTVL.

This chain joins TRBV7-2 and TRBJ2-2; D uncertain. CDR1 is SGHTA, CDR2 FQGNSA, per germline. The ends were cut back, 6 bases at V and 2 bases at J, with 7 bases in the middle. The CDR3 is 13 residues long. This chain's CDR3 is CASSGFNTGELFF. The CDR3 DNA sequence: TGTGCCAGCAGTGGATTCAACACCGGGGAGCTGTTTTTT.

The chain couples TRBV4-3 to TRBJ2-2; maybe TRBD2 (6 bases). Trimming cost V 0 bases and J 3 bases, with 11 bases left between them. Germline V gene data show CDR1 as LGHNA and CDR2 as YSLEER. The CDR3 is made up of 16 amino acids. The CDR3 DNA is TGCGCCAGCAGCCAAGATCCCGGGACTTACACCGGGGAGCTGTTTTTT. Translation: CASSQDPGTYTGELFF.

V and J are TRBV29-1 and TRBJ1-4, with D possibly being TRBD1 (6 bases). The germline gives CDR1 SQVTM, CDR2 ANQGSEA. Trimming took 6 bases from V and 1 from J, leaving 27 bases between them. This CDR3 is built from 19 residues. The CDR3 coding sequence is TGCAGCGTCCGCCGGGGGCGGCCCTGCACAAATGGAACTAATGAAAAACTGTTTTTT. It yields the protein CSVRRGRPCTNGTNEKLFF. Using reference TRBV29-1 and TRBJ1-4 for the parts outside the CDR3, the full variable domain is SAVISQKPSRDICQRGTSLTIQCQVDSQVTMMFWYRQQPGQSLTLIATANQGSEATYESGFVIDKFPISRPNLTFSTLTVSNMSPEDSSIYLCSVRRGRPCTNGTNEKLFFGSGTQLSVL.